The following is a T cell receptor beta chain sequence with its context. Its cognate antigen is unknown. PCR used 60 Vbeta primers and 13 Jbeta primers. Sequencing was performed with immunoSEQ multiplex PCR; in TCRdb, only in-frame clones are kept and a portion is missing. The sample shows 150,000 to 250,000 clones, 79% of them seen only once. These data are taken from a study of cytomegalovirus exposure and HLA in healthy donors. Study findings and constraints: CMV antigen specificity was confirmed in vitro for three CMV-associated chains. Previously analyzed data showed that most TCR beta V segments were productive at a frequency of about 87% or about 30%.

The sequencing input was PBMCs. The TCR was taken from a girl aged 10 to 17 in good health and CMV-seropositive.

The CDR3 nucleotides are TGTGCCAGCAGCTTAGGGGGGACAGGGGGCAAGGTCGAGCAGTACTTC. Its protein is CASSLGGTGGKVEQYF. The rearrangement joins TRBV11-3 to TRBJ2-7, with 12 bases identical to TRBD1. The germline gives CDR1 SGHNT, CDR2 YENEEA. This CDR3 has 16 residues. Losses at the gene ends were 1 base for V and 6 bases for J; bases not matched to a gene: 7.